The rows below give T cell receptor beta chains drawn from one sample of a study of tumor and adjacent non-tumor tissue in lung cancer. TCRdb reanalysed the multiplex PCR reads using MiXCR and keeps one entry per CDR3 protein. Of about 110,000 distinct CDR3 sequences in the sample, roughly 80% are singletons; the top ten hold about 40%. The sequenced sample consisted of lung tumor tissue. These receptor sequences come from an older woman with non-small cell lung cancer. Both conserved end residues are part of each CDR3. D genes are given only for firm matches. Clone sizes are given selectively: once, few, many, or a class where the clone is expanded.

J,size,V,D,CDR3,DNA
TRBJ1-1,NA,TRBV11-1,NA,CDSSFFGRAARAFF,TGTGACAGCAGCTTTTTTGGGAGAGCAGCCCGGGCTTTCTTT
TRBJ1-6,once,TRBV7-9,TRBD1,CASSLPAGGDSPLHF,TGTGCCAGCAGCTTACCAGCAGGGGGCGATTCACCCCTCCACTTT
TRBJ2-2,many,TRBV13,TRBD1,CASSARTGGRELFF,TGTGCCAGCAGCGCCCGGACAGGGGGCCGGGAGCTGTTTTTT
TRBJ1-2,NA,TRBV5-4,NA,CASILGGPGHTTPNGYTF,TGTGCCAGCATCTTGGGGGGTCCGGGACACACCACTCCCAATGGCTACACCTTC
TRBJ1-5,NA,TRBV7-8,TRBD1,CASNLGGDRFNQPQHF,TGTGCCAGCAACTTAGGAGGGGACAGGTTCAATCAGCCCCAGCATTTT
TRBJ1-1,NA,TRBV28,NA,CASSYDRYTEAFF,TGTGCCAGCAGCTATGACAGATACACTGAAGCTTTCTTT
TRBJ2-1,NA,TRBV20-1,NA,CSASAARAPLSYIEQFF,TGCAGTGCTAGTGCAGCTCGGGCCCCTTTGTCCTACATTGAGCAATTCTTC
TRBJ1-2,once,TRBV11-2,NA,CASSLVRGTGYGYTF,TGTGCCAGCAGCTTAGTTCGGGGGACCGGCTATGGCTACACTTTC
TRBJ1-4,NA,TRBV5-1,NA,CASSWGHTNEKLFF,TGCGCCAGCAGCTGGGGACATACTAATGAAAAACTGTTTTTT
TRBJ1-5,many,TRBV6-5,NA,CASSYSPSADQPQHF,TGTGCCAGCAGTTACTCCCCGTCGGCCGATCAGCCCCAGCATTTT
TRBJ1-4,NA,TRBV6-2/TRBV6-3,NA,CASSPEQVNEILFF,TGTGCCAGCAGCCCCGAACAGGTAAATGAAATACTGTTTTTT
TRBJ1-5,NA,TRBV6-5,NA,CASRRGTNQSQHF,TGTGCCAGCCGTAGGGGAACAAATCAGTCCCAGCATTTT
TRBJ1-1,NA,TRBV11-2,NA,CACSPRSETEAFF,TGTGCCTGCAGTCCCAGGTCCGAGACTGAAGCTTTCTTT
TRBJ2-3,many,TRBV6-2/TRBV6-3,TRBD2,CASTPRMGGDTQYF,TGTGCCAGCACCCCGAGGATGGGGGGGGATACGCAGTATTTT